Here is one T cell receptor (beta chain) with its context. This clone was counted a single time. Its binding antigen is unknown. It has no much larger one-base neighbor in the sample; base qualities were not kept. The same CDR3 is also encoded by other DNA sequences in this sample. The library was made by the immunoSEQ multiplex PCR assay. TCRdb mirrors the immuneACCESS table, restricted to in-frame sequences. Some clones are absent from its copies; in checked studies, under half trace to an unresolved V gene, and the reason for the others is unknown. The sample table contains about 80,000 clones; only one count was recorded for over 85% of them. The ten largest clones represent roughly 0.9% of the sample. V was cut back by 4 bases and J by 1 base, leaving a gap of 4 bases between them. The germline V gene specifies SNHLY as CDR1 and FYNNEI as CDR2. The CDR3 numbers 13 residues from cysteine through phenylalanine. The retained sequence is limited to the CDR3, 39 bases, with the frame set at the first base.

This sample stems from a study of T cell changes during pregnancy in multiple sclerosis (dated 2019 in TCRdb). For the study in its entirety: In women with multiple sclerosis, the researchers looked at how the T cell repertoire shifted as pregnancy progressed.

This TCR was recovered from a female donor in good health, enrolled as a control in a pregnancy study. The chain uses TRBV2 and TRBJ2-2; confidence is insufficient to name the D gene. Sequencing used peripheral blood, obtained in the second trimester of pregnancy. The nucleotides are TGTGCCAGCAGTGGGCAGAACACCGGGGAGCTGTTTTTT. It specifies CASSGQNTGELFF.